This TCR beta chain derives from a study of blood T cell repertoires in COVID-19. The V end was cut by 6 bases, the J end by 4 bases, with 19 bases between. The CDR3 consists of 15 residues. The germline V gene encodes CDR1 MDHEN and CDR2 SYDVKM. Study processing details: Amplification from reference gene primers served as the basis for estimated nucleated cell counts. The protocol was immunoSEQ multiplex PCR, while the TCRdb copy is restricted to in-frame clones and leaves out a portion. That table gives V, J and clone size, and the DNA gave D and trimming. Seen here are more than 200,000 clones, roughly 90% observed once, and the top ten hold almost 4%.

Sequencing input: PBMCs or T cells enriched from blood (not recorded which). This chain uses TRBV28 with TRBJ2-7, with D maybe TRBD2 (6 bases). This receptor was identified in a woman aged 25 to 45 with acute COVID-19. The CDR3, as DNA: TGTGCCAGCAGCCATCAGGGACTGGGGGGATACGAGCAGTACTTC. It is translated as CASSHQGLGGYEQYF.